A selection of T cell receptor beta chains follows, all from one sample in a study of shared clonotypes between healthy human individuals. Some clones are missing from TCRdb's copy, which holds only in-frame ones; the method was immunoSEQ multiplex PCR. Of about 560,000 clones listed, roughly four fifths were seen once; the top ten hold about 11%. The sample taken for sequencing was PBMCs. All receptors derive from a woman aged 40 to 50 in good health. Some clones in this sample may be carry-over from other donors' samples. The CDR3 runs from the conserved cysteine through the conserved F or W. The D gene is left open where the match is weak. Size is omitted from some rows. Given values are once, few, many or a class for expanded clones.

clone size,D gene,J gene,V gene,CDR3 protein,CDR3 DNA
.,.,TRBJ1-6,TRBV27,CASRSGELGNSPLHF,TGTGCCAGCAGATCAGGGGAACTCGGGAATTCACCCCTCCACTTT
.,TRBD2,TRBJ2-6,TRBV30,CAWAWGGSGANVLTF,TGTGCCTGGGCCTGGGGGGGGTCAGGGGCCAACGTCCTGACTTTC
.,.,TRBJ2-7,TRBV11-2,CASSPEVHPLYEQYF,TGTGCCAGCAGCCCCGAGGTCCACCCGCTCTACGAGCAGTACTTC
.,.,TRBJ2-1,TRBV7-2,CASSVDRRKNEQFF,TGTGCCAGCAGCGTTGACAGGAGGAAAAATGAGCAGTTCTTC
.,TRBD1,TRBJ1-2,TRBV29-1,CSVRRTGGRGGYTF,TGCAGCGTTCGAAGGACAGGGGGTCGAGGTGGCTACACCTTC
.,.,TRBJ2-7,TRBV5-1,CASSSGTRFPYEQYF,TGCGCCAGCAGCTCCGGGACACGATTCCCCTACGAGCAGTACTTC
.,.,TRBJ1-2,TRBV6-6,CASSLDGPNYGYTF,TGTGCCAGCAGCCTTGACGGACCGAACTATGGCTACACCTTC
.,.,TRBJ1-1,TRBV25-1,CASSDRRAAEAFF,TGTGCCAGCAGTGATCGCAGGGCGGCTGAAGCTTTCTTT
.,.,TRBJ1-4,TRBV5-4,CASSLGGSGPTNEKLFF,TGTGCCAGCAGCTTGGGGGGGTCAGGTCCAACTAATGAAAAACTGTTTTTT
.,.,TRBJ1-4,TRBV14,CASSPSVEPREKLFF,TGTGCCAGCAGCCCGTCGGTAGAACCGAGAGAAAAACTGTTTTTT
.,.,TRBJ1-1,TRBV6-4,CASSDTSTAEAFF,TGTGCCAGCAGTGACACTTCGACTGCTGAAGCTTTCTTT
.,.,TRBJ2-3,TRBV15,CATSRDREDTQYF,TGTGCCACCAGCAGAGATCGGGAGGATACGCAGTATTTT
few,.,TRBJ1-2,TRBV27,CASSAVWGRYGYTF,TGTGCCAGCAGCGCCGTTTGGGGACGTTATGGCTACACCTTC
.,.,TRBJ1-3,TRBV29-1,CSAYRDSGNTIYF,TGCAGCGCGTACAGGGACTCTGGAAACACCATATATTTT
many,TRBD2,TRBJ2-4,TRBV2,CASSVGLARNIQYF,TGTGCCAGCAGTGTAGGACTAGCGAGGAACATTCAGTACTTC
few,TRBD2,TRBJ2-3,TRBV4-2,CASSQAPGTSTSDTQYF,TGTGCCAGCAGCCAGGCCCCCGGGACTAGCACCTCAGATACGCAGTATTTT
.,.,TRBJ2-7,TRBV5-1,CASSSDSSSSYEQYF,TGCGCCAGCAGCTCGGACAGTTCCAGCTCCTACGAGCAGTACTTC
.,TRBD1,TRBJ2-3,TRBV19,CASSIAPGGANTQYF,TGTGCCAGTAGTATAGCCCCAGGGGGCGCAAATACGCAGTATTTT
.,.,TRBJ2-7,TRBV6-6,CASSYSGPDSEQYF,TGTGCCAGCAGTTACTCCGGCCCGGACAGTGAGCAGTACTTC
.,.,TRBJ1-2,TRBV18,CASSPSQLDYGYTF,TGTGCCAGCTCACCATCCCAACTTGACTATGGCTACACCTTC
.,.,TRBJ2-5,TRBV7-9,CASSLDWAQETQYF,TGTGCCAGCAGCTTAGATTGGGCCCAAGAGACCCAGTACTTC
.,.,TRBJ1-1,TRBV28,CASSPSTEAFF,TGTGCCAGCAGCCCGAGTACTGAAGCTTTCTTT
once,.,TRBJ1-1,TRBV19,CASSARTVTEAFF,TGTGCCAGTAGTGCCCGGACAGTGACTGAAGCTTTCTTT
.,TRBD1,TRBJ1-2,TRBV5-1,CASSTGQGIYGYTF,TGCGCCAGCAGCACGGGACAGGGGATCTATGGCTACACCTTC
.,.,TRBJ2-7,TRBV18,CASSRGTYEQYF,TGTGCCAGCTCCCGGGGTACCTACGAGCAGTACTTC
few,.,TRBJ1-2,TRBV5-8,CASSLEGFNYGYTF,TGTGCCAGCAGCTTGGAAGGTTTTAACTATGGCTACACCTTC
.,.,TRBJ1-5,TRBV10-3,CAISESRTDNQPQHF,TGTGCCATCAGTGAGTCTCGGACAGACAATCAGCCCCAGCATTTT
few,.,TRBJ1-1,TRBV5-1,CASSSHADTEAFF,TGCGCCAGCAGCAGCCACGCCGACACTGAAGCTTTCTTT
.,TRBD2,TRBJ2-1,TRBV11-2,CASSPSGISYNEQFF,TGTGCCAGCAGCCCTAGCGGGATCTCCTACAATGAGCAGTTCTTC
.,.,TRBJ1-6,TRBV27,CASSPGRNNSPLHF,TGTGCCAGCAGCCCGGGACGGAATAATTCACCCCTCCACTTT